This T cell receptor beta chain is drawn from a study of T-cell reconstitution after alpha-beta-depleted transplantation in children. Worth noting for this clonotype: Its specificity is unknown.

Unique molecular identifiers were built into the TCRbeta library. A single record per CDR3 protein comes from TCRdb applying MiXCR to the PCR reads. The repertoire holds about 980,000 distinct CDR3 sequences, with 25% to 30% as singletons. Whole-study results and caveats: Newly generated T cells supplied most T-cell counts and diversity one year post-transplant. Expanded graft clones numbering several hundred reportedly gave rise to alpha-beta T cells about two months after transplant. Surviving thymic progenitors and recipient T cells were the source of high TCRbeta diversity at day 60 in some patients.

Germline CDR1 SGHKS, CDR2 YYEKEE (reference sequence). The CDR3 covers 18 residues. V shed 2 bases and J 0 bases; nucleotides not matched to a gene: 6. The sequences come from PBMCs, mostly from graft donor cells, collected 360 days after TCRalphabeta/CD19-depleted stem cell transplant. The chain couples TRBV5-5 to TRBJ2-1, with 12 bases lining up with TRBD2. The source is a boy under three years old who had a stem cell transplant for SCID, so the T cells may come from the graft donor. CDR3 sequence reads: CASSFGLAGGSSYNEQFF. The CDR3 bases are TGTGCCAGCAGCTTTGGGCTAGCGGGGGGGTCCTCCTACAATGAGCAGTTCTTC.